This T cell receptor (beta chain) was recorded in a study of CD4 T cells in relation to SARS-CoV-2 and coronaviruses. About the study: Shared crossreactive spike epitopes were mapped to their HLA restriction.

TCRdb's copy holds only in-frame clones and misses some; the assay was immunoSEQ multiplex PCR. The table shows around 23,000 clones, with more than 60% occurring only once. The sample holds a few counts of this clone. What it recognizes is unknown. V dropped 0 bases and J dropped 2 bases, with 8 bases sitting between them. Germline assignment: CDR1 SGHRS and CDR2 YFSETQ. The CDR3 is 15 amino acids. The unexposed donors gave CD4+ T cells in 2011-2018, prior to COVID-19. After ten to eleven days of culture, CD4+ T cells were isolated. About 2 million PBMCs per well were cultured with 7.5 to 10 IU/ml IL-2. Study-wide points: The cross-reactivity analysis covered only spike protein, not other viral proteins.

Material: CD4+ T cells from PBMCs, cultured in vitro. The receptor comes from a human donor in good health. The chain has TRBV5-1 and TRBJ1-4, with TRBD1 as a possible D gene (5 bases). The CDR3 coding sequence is TGCGCCAGCAGCTTGGTTGGGGCCACTAATGAAAAACTGTTTTTT. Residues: CASSLVGATNEKLFF.